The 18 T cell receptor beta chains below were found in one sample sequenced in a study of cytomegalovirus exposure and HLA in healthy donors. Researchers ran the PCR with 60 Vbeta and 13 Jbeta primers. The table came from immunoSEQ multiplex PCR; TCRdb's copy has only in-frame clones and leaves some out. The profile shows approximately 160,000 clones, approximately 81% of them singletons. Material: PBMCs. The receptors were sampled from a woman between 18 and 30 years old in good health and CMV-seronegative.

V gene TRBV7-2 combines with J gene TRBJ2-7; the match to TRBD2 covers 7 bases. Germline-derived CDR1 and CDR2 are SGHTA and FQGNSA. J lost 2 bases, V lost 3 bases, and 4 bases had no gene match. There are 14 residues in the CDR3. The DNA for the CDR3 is TGTGCCAGCAGCTTTAGCGGGCTCACCTACGAGCAGTACTTC. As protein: CASSFSGLTYEQYF. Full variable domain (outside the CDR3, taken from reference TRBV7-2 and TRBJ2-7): GAGVSQSPSNKVTEKGKDVELRCDPISGHTALYWYRQSLGQGLEFLIYFQGNSAPDKSGLPSDRFSAERTGGSVSTLTIQRTQQEDSAVYLCASSFSGLTYEQYFGPGTRLTVT.

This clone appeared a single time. CDR3 residues: CASSEGTSGGLYNEQFF. CDR3 nucleotides: TGTGCCAGCAGTGAAGGGACTAGCGGGGGCCTCTACAATGAGCAGTTCTTC. This chain links TRBV25-1 with TRBJ2-1; 14 nucleotides line up with TRBD2. Germline loops: CDR1 MGHDK, CDR2 SYGVNS. Trimming cost V 2 bases and J 3 bases; bases outside gene matches: 3. CDR3 length: 17 residues.

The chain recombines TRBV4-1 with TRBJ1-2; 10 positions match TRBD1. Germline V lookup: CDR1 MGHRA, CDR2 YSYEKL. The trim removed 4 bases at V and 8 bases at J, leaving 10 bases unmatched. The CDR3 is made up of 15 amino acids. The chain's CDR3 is CASSPGQGIISGYTF. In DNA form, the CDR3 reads TGCGCCAGCAGCCCGGGACAGGGGATAATTAGCGGCTACACCTTC.

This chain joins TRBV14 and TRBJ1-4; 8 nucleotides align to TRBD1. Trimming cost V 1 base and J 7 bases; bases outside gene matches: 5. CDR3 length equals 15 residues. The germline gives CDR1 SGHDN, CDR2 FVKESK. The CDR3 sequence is CASSQAQGAGEKLFF. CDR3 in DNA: TGTGCCAGCAGCCAAGCGCAGGGGGCGGGTGAAAAACTGTTTTTT.

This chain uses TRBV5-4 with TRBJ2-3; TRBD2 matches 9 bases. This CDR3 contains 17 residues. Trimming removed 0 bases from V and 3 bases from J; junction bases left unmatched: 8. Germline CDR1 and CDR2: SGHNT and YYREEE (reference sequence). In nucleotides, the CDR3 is TGTGCCAGCAGCTTGGTCCCCCAGCTAGCGGGAACAGATACGCAGTATTTT. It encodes CASSLVPQLAGTDTQYF.

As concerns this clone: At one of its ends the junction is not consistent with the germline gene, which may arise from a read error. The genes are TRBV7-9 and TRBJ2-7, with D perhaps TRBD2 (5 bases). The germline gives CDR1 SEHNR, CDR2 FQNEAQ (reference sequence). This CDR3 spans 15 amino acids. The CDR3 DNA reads TGTTCCAGCAGCCATACTAGTTCTTTCTTTGACGAGCAGTACTTC. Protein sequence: CSSSHTSSFFDEQYF.

The CDR3 nucleotides read TGTGCCAGTCAGAACAGGAAGAACACCGGGGAGCTGTTTTTT. It encodes CASQNRKNTGELFF. The chain has TRBV2 and TRBJ2-2, with D maybe TRBD1 (5 bases). Germline loops: CDR1 SNHLY, CDR2 FYNNEI. CDR3 size: 14 residues. V lost 9 bases to trimming and J lost 1 base, with 12 bases between them. Full variable domain (missing parts from reference TRBV2 and TRBJ2-2): EPEVTQTPSHQVTQMGQEVILRCVPISNHLYFYWYRQILGQKVEFLVSFYNNEISEKSEIFDDQFSVERPDGSNFTLKIRSTKLEDSAMYFCASQNRKNTGELFFGEGSRLTVL.

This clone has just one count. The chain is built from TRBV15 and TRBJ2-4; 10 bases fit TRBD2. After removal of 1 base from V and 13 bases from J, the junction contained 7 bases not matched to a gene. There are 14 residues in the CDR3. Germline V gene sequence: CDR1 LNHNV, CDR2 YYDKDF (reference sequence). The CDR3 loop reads CATSRGGTSDEQYF. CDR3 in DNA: TGTGCCACCAGCAGAGGCGGGACTAGCGATGAACAGTACTTC. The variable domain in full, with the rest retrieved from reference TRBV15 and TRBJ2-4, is DAMVIQNPRYQVTQFGKPVTLSCSQTLNHNVMYWYQQKSSQAPKLLFHYYDKDFNNEADTPDNFQSRRPNTSFCFLDIRSPGLGDTAMYLCATSRGGTSDEQYFGAGTRLSVL.

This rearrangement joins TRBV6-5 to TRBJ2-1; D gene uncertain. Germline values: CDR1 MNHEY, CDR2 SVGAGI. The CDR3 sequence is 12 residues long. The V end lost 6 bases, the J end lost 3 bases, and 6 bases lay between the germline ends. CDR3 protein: CASSLGYNEQFF. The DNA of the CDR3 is TGTGCCAGCAGCCTAGGCTACAATGAGCAGTTCTTC.

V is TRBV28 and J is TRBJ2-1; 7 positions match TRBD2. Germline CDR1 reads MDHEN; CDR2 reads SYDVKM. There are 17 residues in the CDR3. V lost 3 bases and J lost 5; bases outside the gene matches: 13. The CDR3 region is CASSLGGAPQSNNEQFF. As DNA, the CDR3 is TGTGCCAGCAGTTTGGGAGGGGCCCCCCAATCCAACAATGAGCAGTTCTTC.

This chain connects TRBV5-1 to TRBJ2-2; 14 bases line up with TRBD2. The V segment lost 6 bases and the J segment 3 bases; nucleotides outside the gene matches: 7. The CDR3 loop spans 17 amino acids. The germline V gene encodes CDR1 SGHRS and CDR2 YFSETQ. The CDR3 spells CASIGTSGRGDTGELFF. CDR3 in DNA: TGCGCCAGCATCGGGACTAGCGGGAGAGGGGACACCGGGGAGCTGTTTTTT.

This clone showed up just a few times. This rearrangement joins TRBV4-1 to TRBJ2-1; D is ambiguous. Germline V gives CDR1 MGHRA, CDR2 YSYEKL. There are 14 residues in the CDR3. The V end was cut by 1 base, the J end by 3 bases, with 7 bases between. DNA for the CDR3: TGCGCCAGCAGCCAAGGTCCCGTCTACAATGAGCAGTTCTTC. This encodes CASSQGPVYNEQFF.

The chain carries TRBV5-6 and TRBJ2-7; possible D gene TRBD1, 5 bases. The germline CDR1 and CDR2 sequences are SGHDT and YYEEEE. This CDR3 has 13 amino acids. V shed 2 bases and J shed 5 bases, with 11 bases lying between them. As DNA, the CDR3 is TGTGCCAGCAGCTTTGAAGGGGCCAACGAGCAGTACTTC. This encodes CASSFEGANEQYF.

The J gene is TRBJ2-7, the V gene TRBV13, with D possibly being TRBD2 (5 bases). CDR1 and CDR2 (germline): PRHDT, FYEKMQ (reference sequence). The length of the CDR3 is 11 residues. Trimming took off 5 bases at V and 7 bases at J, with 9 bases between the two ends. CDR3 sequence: CASSATGEQYF. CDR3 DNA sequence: TGTGCCAGCAGCGCAACGGGGGAGCAGTACTTC.

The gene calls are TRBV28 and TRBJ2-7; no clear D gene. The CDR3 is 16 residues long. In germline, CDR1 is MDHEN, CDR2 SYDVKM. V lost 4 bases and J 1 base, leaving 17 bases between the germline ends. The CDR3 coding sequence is TGTGCCAGCAGTTCCAAATCTACGTCGAGGTCCTACGAGCAGTACTTC. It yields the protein CASSSKSTSRSYEQYF.

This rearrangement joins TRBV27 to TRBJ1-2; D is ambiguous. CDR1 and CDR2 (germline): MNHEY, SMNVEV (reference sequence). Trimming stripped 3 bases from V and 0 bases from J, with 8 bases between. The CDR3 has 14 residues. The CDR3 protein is CASSLFRANYGYTF. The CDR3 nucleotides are TGTGCCAGCAGTTTGTTTCGGGCTAACTATGGCTACACCTTC.

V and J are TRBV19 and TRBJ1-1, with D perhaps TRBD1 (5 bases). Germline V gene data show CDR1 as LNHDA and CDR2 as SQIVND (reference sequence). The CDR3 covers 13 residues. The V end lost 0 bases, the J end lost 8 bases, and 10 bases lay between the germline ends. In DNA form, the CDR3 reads TGTGCCAGTAGTATAGACCGACAGTCCGAAGCTTTCTTT. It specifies CASSIDRQSEAFF.

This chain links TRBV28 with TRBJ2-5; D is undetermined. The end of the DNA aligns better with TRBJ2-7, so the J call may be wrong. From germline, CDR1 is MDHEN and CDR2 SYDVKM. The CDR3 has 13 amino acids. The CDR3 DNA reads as TGTGCCAGCAGTCCCCCCTGGGGCTACGAGCAGTACTTC. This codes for CASSPPWGYEQYF.